Listed below are T cell receptor beta chains from one sample, sequenced in a study of blood T cells in healthy people across ages. TCRdb reanalysed the 5' RACE reads using MiXCR and keeps one entry per CDR3 protein. In the table there are 700,000 or so distinct CDR3 sequences, approximately 40% of which are singletons. Material: blood. Receptors originate from a man older than 75 in good health. The CDR3 runs from the conserved cysteine through the conserved F or W. The D gene is left open where the match is weak. Where a row states a size, it is once, few, many or the class of an expanded clone; other rows omit it.

v_call,j_call,clone_size,d_call,cdr3_nt,cdr3_aa
TRBV10-3,TRBJ1-6,-,-,TGTGCCATCAGTCGGACGCTCAATGCACCCCTCCACTTT,CAISRTLNAPLHF
TRBV12-3/TRBV12-4,TRBJ1-6,many,TRBD1,TGTGCCAGCAGCCGGACAGGGGATTCACCCCTCCACTTT,CASSRTGDSPLHF
TRBV27,TRBJ2-7,many,TRBD1,TGTGCCAGCAGTTTGAGGGGGCAGCCCTACGAGCAGTACTTC,CASSLRGQPYEQYF
TRBV5-1,TRBJ2-5,few,-,TGCGCCAGCAGCTTGGACTGGGGGCGCATCGAGACCCAGTACTTC,CASSLDWGRIETQYF
TRBV18,TRBJ2-7,-,TRBD2,TGTGCCAGCTCACCACGGCTTAGCGGGAGTGACTACGAGCAGTACTTC,CASSPRLSGSDYEQYF
TRBV28,TRBJ2-7,many,TRBD2,TGTGCCAGCAGTCCCCTACTAGCGGGTATTTACGAGCAGTACTTC,CASSPLLAGIYEQYF
TRBV5-6,TRBJ2-5,-,TRBD2,TGTGCCAGCATCCGACTAGCGGGGGACTATGAGACCCAGTACTTC,CASIRLAGDYETQYF
TRBV7-3,TRBJ2-3,few,TRBD2,TGTGCCAGCAGCCCCCGCCCACTAGCGGGAGTTGATACGCAGTATTTT,CASSPRPLAGVDTQYF
TRBV25-1,TRBJ2-3,-,TRBD2,TGTGCCAGCAGTGACGAGGGAGGACTAGCGGGAGATACGCAGTATTTT,CASSDEGGLAGDTQYF
TRBV6-1,TRBJ2-3,-,TRBD1,TGTGCCAGCAGTACACGACAGGGCGATACGCAGTATTTT,CASSTRQGDTQYF
TRBV15,TRBJ1-4,-,TRBD1,TGTGCCACCAGCAGAGAAGGGGGCGCGGGCAAACTGTTTTTT,CATSREGGAGKLFF
TRBV7-2,TRBJ2-7,-,-,TGTGCCAGCAGCCGCGTACCGGGACTTAGGGTTTCCGAGCAGTACTTC,CASSRVPGLRVSEQYF
TRBV6-2/TRBV6-3,TRBJ1-1,-,-,TGTGCCAGCAGTTACTTGGGCGGGGCGAACACTGAAGCTTTCTTT,CASSYLGGANTEAFF
TRBV4-2,TRBJ1-4,-,-,TGTGCCAGCAGCCGAGATAGGCAGGGCTATATGGGTGAAAAACTGTTTTTT,CASSRDRQGYMGEKLFF
TRBV7-8,TRBJ2-7,few,-,TGTGCCAGCAGCTTCGGCCGGGGTGGGCGTACTCTCTACGAGCAGTACTTC,CASSFGRGGRTLYEQYF
TRBV29-1,TRBJ1-2,-,TRBD1,TGCAGCGTTGTACGGCCGGGACAGATGGCTAACTATGGCTACACCTTC,CSVVRPGQMANYGYTF
TRBV6-2/TRBV6-3,TRBJ2-7,few,TRBD1,TGTGCCAGCAGATTTTCCCAGGGGGCTTGGTACGAGCAGTACTTC,CASRFSQGAWYEQYF
TRBV27,TRBJ1-2,many,-,TGTGCCAGCAGTTTTCACATGGGGTTAGGAAACTATGGCTACACCTTC,CASSFHMGLGNYGYTF
TRBV12-5,TRBJ1-1,-,-,TGTGCTAGTGGTACAGAAAGACAGCTGAACACTGAAGCTTTCTTT,CASGTERQLNTEAFF
TRBV27,TRBJ2-7,-,-,TGTGCCAGCAAGTCTCCTGTAACCTACGAGCAGTACTTC,CASKSPVTYEQYF
TRBV4-3,TRBJ2-3,-,TRBD2,TGCGCCAGCAGCCGCGGGGGGAACGCAGATACGCAGTATTTT,CASSRGGNADTQYF
TRBV5-6,TRBJ2-7,-,TRBD1,TGTGCCAGTCTTCAAAGTGCCGGGAGACAGGGGAACGAGCAGTACTTC,CASLQSAGRQGNEQYF
TRBV6-1,TRBJ2-5,-,-,TGTGCCAGCAGTGAAGTTGGGACCCTCAAGGGGGAGACCCAGTACTTC,CASSEVGTLKGETQYF
TRBV25-1,TRBJ2-7,-,TRBD2,TGTGCCAGCAGTCTATCTAGCGGGATGAGGTCCTACGAGCAGTACTTC,CASSLSSGMRSYEQYF
TRBV20-1,TRBJ2-3,-,-,TGCAGTGCTGCCGAGGGAGATACGCAGTATTTT,CSAAEGDTQYF
TRBV5-1,TRBJ2-5,-,TRBD1,TGCGCCAGCAGCTCAGGACAGGGGACGGGTCGGGAGACCCAGTACTTC,CASSSGQGTGRETQYF
TRBV7-2,TRBJ2-5,few,-,TGTGCCAGCAGCTTACAATCGGGGACAGAGACCCAGTACTTC,CASSLQSGTETQYF
TRBV29-1,TRBJ2-5,few,TRBD2,TGCAGCGTTGGGGGGTCCAGCGGGGGGCAAGAGACCCAGTACTTC,CSVGGSSGGQETQYF
TRBV7-8,TRBJ2-1,-,-,TGTGCCAGCAGCTTAGGGGGTAGCGTGGGGAGCTCCTACAATGAGCAGTTCTTC,CASSLGGSVGSSYNEQFF
TRBV11-1,TRBJ2-1,-,TRBD2,TGTGCCAGCAGCCCATCTAGCGGGAGCCGTTATGAGCAGTTCTTC,CASSPSSGSRYEQFF
TRBV6-2/TRBV6-3,TRBJ2-5,-,-,TGTGCCAGCAGTTACCTCATGAGGGAACAAGAGACCCAGTACTTC,CASSYLMREQETQYF
TRBV7-2,TRBJ2-5,-,TRBD2,TGTGCCAGCAGCTTAGCTAGCGGGATGGTAGAGACCCAGTACTTC,CASSLASGMVETQYF
TRBV18,TRBJ2-1,-,TRBD1,TGTGCCAGCTCACTAACAGGGGTAGGGTTGCATGAGCAGTTCTTC,CASSLTGVGLHEQFF
TRBV7-2,TRBJ2-2,-,-,TGTGCCAGCAGCTTAGCGACGGCGAACATCGGGGAGCTGTTTTTT,CASSLATANIGELFF
TRBV4-3,TRBJ2-5,-,-,TGCGCCAGCAGCCAAGATGGGTGGAATTTCCAAGAGACCCAGTACTTC,CASSQDGWNFQETQYF
TRBV20-1,TRBJ2-7,-,-,TGCAGTGCCCGGTCAGGTTGGAGCTCCTACGAGCAGTACTTC,CSARSGWSSYEQYF
TRBV7-2,TRBJ2-3,many,-,TGTGCCAGCAGCGCTCGGGCAGGAGATACGCAGTATTTT,CASSARAGDTQYF
TRBV30,TRBJ2-7,-,-,TGTGCCTGGATGGGTCGGGTCGGGGAGCAGTACTTC,CAWMGRVGEQYF
TRBV20-1,TRBJ2-5,-,TRBD2,TGCAGTGCTAGGACAGACTTAGCGGGAGATACGGAGACCCAGTACTTC,CSARTDLAGDTETQYF
TRBV5-1,TRBJ1-1,-,-,TGCGCCAGCAGCTTGAGCCTCGGCAGCGCGAACACTGAAGCTTTCTTT,CASSLSLGSANTEAFF
TRBV29-1,TRBJ1-2,-,-,-,CSVVGQGGANYGCTF
TRBV27,TRBJ1-4,-,-,TGTGCCAGCAGTTTATGGGGTACTTCTGAAAAACTGTTTTTT,CASSLWGTSEKLFF
TRBV12-3/TRBV12-4,TRBJ1-5,few,TRBD1,TGTGCCAGCAGTTTATTGGGGACAGGTGGCAATCAGCCCCAGCATTTT,CASSLLGTGGNQPQHF
TRBV15,TRBJ2-1,once,-,TGTGCCACCAGCAGGGACTTAGAGTACAATGAGCAGTTCTTC,CATSRDLEYNEQFF
TRBV6-6,TRBJ1-4,once,-,TGTGCCAGCAGCCAAAGAGGGTATGAAAAACTGTTTTTT,CASSQRGYEKLFF
TRBV6-5,TRBJ2-1,few,TRBD2,TGTGCCAGCAGCAGACTAGCGGGAGATATGTTCTTC,CASSRLAGDMFF
TRBV30,TRBJ1-1,-,-,TGTGCCTGGAGTTCCCTTCTCGGGAACGCTGAAGCTTTCTTT,CAWSSLLGNAEAFF
TRBV20-1,TRBJ2-7,-,TRBD1,TGCAGTGCTAGAGATGAGACAGGGGGTTGGTTAGCGGAGAGCTCCTACGAGCAGTACTTC,CSARDETGGWLAESSYEQYF
TRBV7-2,TRBJ1-1,few,TRBD1,TGTGCCAGCAGCGCGACAGGGGGCTTTGAAGCTTTCTTT,CASSATGGFEAFF
TRBV9,TRBJ2-1,few,-,TGTGCCAGCAGCGTAGCCGGGCGGGCCCATGAGCAGTTCTTC,CASSVAGRAHEQFF
TRBV3-1,TRBJ2-7,few,TRBD1,TGTGCCAGCAGCCAAGAGGGACAGGGGTTTTCCTACGAGCAGTACTTC,CASSQEGQGFSYEQYF
TRBV12-3/TRBV12-4,TRBJ2-7,-,TRBD1,TGTGCCAGCAGCTTTAGACAGGGCTACGAGCAGTACTTC,CASSFRQGYEQYF
TRBV12-3/TRBV12-4,TRBJ1-1,few,-,TGTGCCAGCAGTCCGGGACTGGAAATGAACACTGAAGCTTTCTTT,CASSPGLEMNTEAFF
TRBV11-2,TRBJ2-2,few,-,TGTGCCAGCAGCTTAGGAGGATCGAACACCGGGGAGCTGTTTTTT,CASSLGGSNTGELFF
TRBV9,TRBJ2-1,-,-,TGTGCCGGCAGCGCCACGGCCGGGTCACAAGAGACCCAGTTCTTC,CAGSATAGSQETQFF